This is a list of T cell receptor beta chains from one sample in a study of shared clonotypes between healthy human individuals. TCRdb's table, derived via immunoSEQ multiplex PCR, lists solely in-frame clones and lacks some. The sample contains over 850,000 clones, 75% to 80% of which appear only once. The sequencing sample was made of memory CD4+ T cells from PBMCs. These receptors originate from a man aged 18 to 30 in good health. Some clones in this sample may be carry-over from other donors' samples. The CDR3 runs from the conserved cysteine through the conserved F or W. D genes are given only for firm matches. A row's size may be missing; if present it is once, few, many or a size class.

J | D | size | V | DNA | CDR3
TRBJ2-3 | TRBD2 | . | TRBV5-8 | TGTGCCAGCAGCGTCGGGACTAGCGTACGAGCAGATACGCAGTATTTT | CASSVGTSVRADTQYF
TRBJ2-2 | TRBD2 | . | TRBV30 | TGTGCCTGGAGTGCGGGACTAGCGGGACAAGCCGGGGAGCTGTTTTTT | CAWSAGLAGQAGELFF
TRBJ1-3 | . | . | TRBV19 | TGTGCCAGTAACCGGCTCGGGACCCCGTCTGGAAACACCATATATTTT | CASNRLGTPSGNTIYF
TRBJ2-5 | TRBD1 | . | TRBV4-2 | TGTGCCAGCAGCCAAGAAAACGGACAGGGCGGAGAGACCCAGTACTTC | CASSQENGQGGETQYF
TRBJ2-7 | . | . | TRBV5-4 | TGTGCCAGCAGCTGGGGGGGACAGTTAACCTACGAGCAGTACTTC | CASSWGGQLTYEQYF
TRBJ2-1 | TRBD2 | . | TRBV11-1 | TGTGCCAGCAGCACGGGACTAGCCAATGAGCAGTTCTTC | CASSTGLANEQFF
TRBJ2-3 | . | . | TRBV6-5 | TGTGCCAGCAAGGGGGCGGGAGGAGCCACAGATACGCAGTATTTT | CASKGAGGATDTQYF
TRBJ2-7 | TRBD2 | . | TRBV28 | TGTGCCAGCAGTGGGACTAGCGGGAGCCACGAGCAGTACTTC | CASSGTSGSHEQYF
TRBJ2-5 | . | . | TRBV5-4 | TGTGCCAGCAGCCGGAGGAGCAGACAAGAGACCCAGTACTTC | CASSRRSRQETQYF
TRBJ1-2 | . | once | TRBV14 | TGTGCCAGCAGTCCCGACACCTACTATGGCTACACCTTC | CASSPDTYYGYTF
TRBJ1-2 | . | once | TRBV30 | TGTGCCTCCAACGGCTACACCTTC | CASNGYTF
TRBJ2-7 | TRBD1 | . | TRBV30 | TGTGCCTGGGGCTCTGACAGGGGAGGCGAGCAGTACTTC | CAWGSDRGGEQYF
TRBJ2-5 | . | . | TRBV10-3 | TGTGCCATCAGTTTGAGCGGTGAGACCCAGTACTTC | CAISLSGETQYF
TRBJ1-2 | . | . | TRBV30 | TGTGCCTGGATTGGGCTAGCCGGCTACACCTTC | CAWIGLAGYTF
TRBJ2-1 | . | . | TRBV28 | TGTGCCAGCAGTTCCGGCGACGGTGAGCAGTTCTTC | CASSSGDGEQFF
TRBJ2-5 | . | . | TRBV7-9 | TGTGCCAGCAGCCCTGACATAATGCGGGAGACCCAGTACTTC | CASSPDIMRETQYF
TRBJ1-3 | . | . | TRBV5-8 | TGTGCCAGCAGCTTGGCAGGCTCTGGAAACACCATATATTTT | CASSLAGSGNTIYF
TRBJ1-1 | . | . | TRBV5-1 | TGCGCCAGCAGCTTTTCCGGCCGGACACCGGGGACTGAAGCTTTCTTT | CASSFSGRTPGTEAFF
TRBJ2-5 | . | once | TRBV28 | TGTGCCAGCAGCCCCGGAGGGGGACAAGAGACCCAGTACTTC | CASSPGGGQETQYF
TRBJ2-7 | TRBD2 | . | TRBV9 | TGTGCCAGCAGCGTAGGGGCTAGCGGGGTCCCCTACGAGCAGTACTTC | CASSVGASGVPYEQYF
TRBJ2-3 | . | . | TRBV6-4 | TGTGCCAGCAGTGACCGGACGGACACAGATACGCAGTATTTT | CASSDRTDTDTQYF
TRBJ2-3 | . | . | TRBV4-2 | TGTGCCAGCAGCCAAGAGTACGGATCTAGCACAGATACGCAGTATTTT | CASSQEYGSSTDTQYF
TRBJ2-1 | . | . | TRBV4-1 | TGCGCCAGCAGCCAAGATCCGCCCGGGAGCGGAGACTACAATGAGCAGTTCTTC | CASSQDPPGSGDYNEQFF
TRBJ1-2 | . | . | TRBV28 | TGTGCCAGCAGTTTGAACGGCGGCTATGGCTACACCTTC | CASSLNGGYGYTF
TRBJ2-7 | . | . | TRBV28 | TGTGCCAGCAGCCCGGGACTGGGCGAGCAGTACTTC | CASSPGLGEQYF
TRBJ2-2 | . | . | TRBV5-1 | TGCGCCAGCAGCTCTGGCTACGCTAGCGTCGGGGAGCTGTTTTTT | CASSSGYASVGELFF